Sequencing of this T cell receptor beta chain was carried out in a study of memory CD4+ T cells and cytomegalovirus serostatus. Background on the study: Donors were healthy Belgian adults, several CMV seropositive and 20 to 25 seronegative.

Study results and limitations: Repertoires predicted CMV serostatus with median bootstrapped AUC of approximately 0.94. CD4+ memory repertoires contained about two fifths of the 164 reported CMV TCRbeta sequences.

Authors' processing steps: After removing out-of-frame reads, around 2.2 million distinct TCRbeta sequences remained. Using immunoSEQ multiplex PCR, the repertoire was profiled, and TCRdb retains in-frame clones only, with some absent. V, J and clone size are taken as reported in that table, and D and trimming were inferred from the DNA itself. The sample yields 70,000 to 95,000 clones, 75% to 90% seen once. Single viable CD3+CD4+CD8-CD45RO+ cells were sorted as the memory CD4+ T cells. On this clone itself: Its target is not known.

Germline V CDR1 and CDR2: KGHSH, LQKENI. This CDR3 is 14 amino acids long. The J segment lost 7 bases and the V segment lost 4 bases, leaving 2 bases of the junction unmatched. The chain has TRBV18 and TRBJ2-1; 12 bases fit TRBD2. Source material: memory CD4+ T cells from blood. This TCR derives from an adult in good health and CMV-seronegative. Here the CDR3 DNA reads TGTGCCAGCTCACTCGGGACTAGCGGGAATGAGCAGTTCTTC. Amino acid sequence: CASSLGTSGNEQFF.